The 7 T cell receptor beta chains in this list originate from one sample, sequenced in a study of control samples from healthy donors and cancer patients. Libraries were prepared by immunoSEQ multiplex PCR; TCRdb keeps only in-frame clonotypes and omits some of them. The data show tens of thousands of clones, with less than 85% seen just once and more than 30% held by the top ten. The sequenced material came from PBMCs. Receptors were obtained from a man in his 70s with lung cancer.

The chain uses TRBV9 and TRBJ2-1; D unclear. The V and J ends lost 2 bases and 5 bases respectively, with 2 bases between them. Germline V gives CDR1 SGDLS, CDR2 YYNGEE. The CDR3 is 11 amino acids. The CDR3 bases are TGTGCCAGCAGCGTCCACAATGAGCAGTTCTTC. Translated: CASSVHNEQFF.

The J gene is TRBJ2-3, the V gene TRBV30; TRBD2 agrees at 11 bases. V trimming: 1 base; J trimming: 1 base; junction bases outside the gene matches: 7. The CDR3 contains 17 residues. CDR1 and CDR2 from the germline V gene are GTSNPN and SVGIG (reference sequence). CDR3 in amino acids: CAWSGVSGGAGTDTQYF. CDR3 coding DNA: TGTGCCTGGAGTGGGGTTAGCGGGGGGGCGGGCACAGATACGCAGTATTTT.

The rearrangement uses TRBV2 and TRBJ2-7, with TRBD2 as a possible D gene (7 bases). V was pared by 4 bases and J by 7 bases, with 17 bases between. Germline V CDR1 and CDR2: SNHLY, FYNNEI. This CDR3 spans 14 amino acids. The DNA of the CDR3 is TGTGCCAGCAGTGGGGGGGGCCTCCCTTTGGAGCAGTACTTC. Translated, it gives CASSGGGLPLEQYF.

This clone appeared once. The gene calls are TRBV18 and TRBJ1-1; D not certain. V was cut by 1 base and J by 6 bases, with 9 bases left in between. The germline V gene encodes CDR1 KGHSH and CDR2 LQKENI. CDR3 length: 13 residues. Here the CDR3 DNA reads TGTGCCAGCTCACCACTCCCAGACCCTGAAGCTTTCTTT. It encodes CASSPLPDPEAFF.

This clone was recorded many times. This rearrangement joins TRBV19 to TRBJ2-5, with D perhaps TRBD2 (5 bases). Germline-derived CDR1 and CDR2 are LNHDA and SQIVND (reference sequence). There are 19 residues in the CDR3. V was cut by 0 bases and J by 0 bases, with 20 bases left in between. Here the CDR3 reads CASSIDPRSGMGYQETQYF. The CDR3 region has the DNA TGTGCCAGTAGTATAGATCCACGGTCGGGGATGGGTTACCAAGAGACCCAGTACTTC.

The chain employs TRBV19 and TRBJ1-3; 10 bases agree with TRBD1. The CDR3 loop spans 16 amino acids. V lost 6 bases, J lost 1 base, and 6 bases stayed unmatched. Germline CDR1 is LNHDA and CDR2 is SQIVND (reference sequence). CDR3 sequence: CASRPGQGKSGNTIYF. The CDR3 nucleotides read TGTGCCAGTAGGCCGGGACAGGGGAAATCTGGAAACACCATATATTTT.

This clone was seen a single time. The rearrangement joins TRBV7-9 to TRBJ1-1; D remains ambiguous. This CDR3 comprises 14 residues. Trimming took 1 base from V and 1 from J, leaving 7 bases between them. Looked up from germline, CDR1 is SEHNR and CDR2 is FQNEAQ (reference sequence). CDR3 amino acids: CASSLDGGNTEAFF. In DNA, the CDR3 is TGTGCCAGCAGCTTAGACGGTGGGAACACTGAAGCTTTCTTT.